Sequencing of this TCR beta chain was carried out in a study of blood T cell repertoires in COVID-19. Study overall: Collection of acute and convalescent COVID-19 samples took place in the United States, Italy and Spain. Nucleic acid was either cDNA or gDNA, and it came from T cells, B-cell-depleted T cells, or PBMCs.

A single count supports this clone. V was pared by 6 bases and J by 3 bases, with 21 bases between. This CDR3 has 17 amino acids. The germline gives CDR1 LNHDA, CDR2 SQIVND (reference sequence). Residents of 24 US areas, aged about 18 to 95 years, made up the participants. Donors were grouped by their self-reported clinical history. Repertoires were generated with immunoSEQ multiplex PCR, while TCRdb's copy carries only in-frame clones and drops some. The table shows approximately 300,000 clones, with 89% occurring only once. The sequenced material came from PBMCs or T cells enriched from blood (not recorded which). This sequence joins TRBV19 and TRBJ1-5, with a possible D match to TRBD1 (5 bases). This clonotype was obtained from a woman in her twenties or thirties who had recovered from COVID-19. The CDR3 here is CASRGDSGVPNNQPQHF. In nucleotides, the CDR3 is TGTGCCAGTAGGGGCGACTCGGGGGTCCCTAACAATCAGCCCCAGCATTTT.